This T cell receptor (beta chain) was sequenced in a study of blood T cell repertoires in COVID-19. Study overall: The origin of the acute and convalescent COVID-19 samples was the United States, Italy and Spain. Nucleic acid was either cDNA or gDNA, and it came from T cells, B-cell-depleted T cells, or PBMCs.

Original handling: Estimation of nucleated cell counts relied on the amplification of reference gene primers. Assay used: immunoSEQ multiplex PCR; TCRdb lists only in-frame clones, some missing. The V and J calls and clone size come from that table; D and trimming were worked out from the DNA. This table holds roughly 440,000 clones, around 88% found once. From germline, CDR1 is MNHNY and CDR2 SVGAGI (reference sequence). V was cut by 2 bases and J by 7 bases, with 11 bases left in between. The CDR3 is 13 residues long. The TCR sequence derives from a woman aged 45-65 years with COVID-19, enrolled during active disease. The V gene is TRBV6-6, the J gene TRBJ1-2; TRBD1 might be the D (6 bases). The material sequenced was peripheral blood. The CDR3 region is CASSYRGNGGYTF. In DNA form, the CDR3 reads TGTGCCAGCAGTTACAGGGGGAACGGTGGCTACACCTTC.